This T cell receptor beta chain was observed in a study of blood T cell repertoires in COVID-19. Methods used by the authors: Quantification of nucleated cells was approximated via reference gene primer amplification. Using immunoSEQ multiplex PCR, the repertoire was profiled, and TCRdb retains in-frame clones only, with some absent. The DNA was the basis for D and trimming; V, J and clone size are from that table. The sample contains approximately 220,000 clones, 90% of which appear only once. Participants were aged about 18 to 100 years from roughly 25 US areas. Cohorts were assigned according to the clinical history that participants reported. A COVID-19 case had been met by exposed participants during the 2 weeks before study entry. The V gene end was trimmed by 4 bases and the J gene end by 6 bases; junction bases not matched to a gene: 7. The CDR3 covers 15 residues. In germline, CDR1 is LGHNA, CDR2 YSLEER.

The V gene is TRBV4-3, the J gene TRBJ1-5, with TRBD1 matching 9 bases. Sequencing input: PBMCs or T cells enriched from blood (not recorded which). The clonotype originates from a man aged 25 to 40 who had been exposed to COVID-19. The DNA for the CDR3 is TGCGCCAGCAGCCCCTGGACAGGGGCGGGTCAGCCCCAGCATTTT. Amino acid sequence: CASSPWTGAGQPQHF.